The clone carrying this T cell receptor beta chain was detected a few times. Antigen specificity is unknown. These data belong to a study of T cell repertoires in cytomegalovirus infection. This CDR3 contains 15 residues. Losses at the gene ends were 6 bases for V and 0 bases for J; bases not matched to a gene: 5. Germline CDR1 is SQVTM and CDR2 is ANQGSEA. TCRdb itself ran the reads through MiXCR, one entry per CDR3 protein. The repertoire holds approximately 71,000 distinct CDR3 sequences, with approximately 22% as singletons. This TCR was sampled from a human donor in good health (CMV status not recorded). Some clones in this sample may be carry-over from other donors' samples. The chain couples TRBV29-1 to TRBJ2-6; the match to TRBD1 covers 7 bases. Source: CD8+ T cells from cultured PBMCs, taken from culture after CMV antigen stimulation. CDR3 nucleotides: TGCAGCGTGTTCGACAGGGACTCTGGGGCCAACGTCCTGACTTTC. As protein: CSVFDRDSGANVLTF.